The rows below give T cell receptor beta chains drawn from one sample of a study of CD8 T cells in Susac syndrome. TCRdb passed the immunoSEQ multiplex PCR reads through MiXCR, listing each CDR3 protein once. The sample includes some 260,000 distinct CDR3 sequences, approximately 81% of them seen just once. The material sequenced was CD8+ T cells from PBMCs. Source of these receptors: a human donor with multiple sclerosis. Both conserved end residues are part of each CDR3. Clone size is shown for a subset of rows, as once, few, many or a class of expanded clone.

v_gene	abundance	j_gene	CDR3aa
TRBV29-1	NA	TRBJ1-2	CSVLREYGYTF
TRBV5-1	once	TRBJ2-7	CASSIGRFGTSYEQYF
TRBV27	NA	TRBJ1-1	CASSLIFGGDTEAFF
TRBV29-1	NA	TRBJ2-7	CSVGSDRGSYEQYF
TRBV7-9	NA	TRBJ2-1	CASKGASYNEQFF
TRBV4-1	NA	TRBJ2-2	CASSRPGDHVAGELFF
TRBV5-5	NA	TRBJ2-2	CASSLRAETNTGELFF
TRBV4-2	NA	TRBJ1-1	CASSPLGGAREAFF
TRBV9	NA	TRBJ2-5	CASSVGIRDGPDDF
TRBV30	once	TRBJ2-2	CAQERLTNTGELFF
TRBV14	NA	TRBJ2-7	CASSLRTGSYGQYF
TRBV11-2	once	TRBJ2-2	CASSTGRRELFF
TRBV15	few	TRBJ1-2	CATSRDLSSYGYTF
TRBV10-3	NA	TRBJ2-2	CAISESSSGREELFF
TRBV20-1	NA	TRBJ1-5	CSARMSAGQPQHF
TRBV12-3/TRBV12-4	NA	TRBJ2-5	CASSSQETQYF
TRBV5-6	NA	TRBJ2-7	CASNPFREEFSYEQYF
TRBV7-9	once	TRBJ2-1	CASWGSGQSSYNEQFF
TRBV27	few	TRBJ2-7	CASSFDGTPGYEQYF
TRBV5-5	NA	TRBJ2-3	CASSLYRLSDTQYF
TRBV5-1	NA	TRBJ2-4	CASSFRTKNIQYF
TRBV7-9	NA	TRBJ2-1	CASTPSTGYDEQFF
TRBV5-1	NA	TRBJ2-3	CASSLGVGAGDTQYF
TRBV28	NA	TRBJ2-7	CASSPGLAGAYEQYF